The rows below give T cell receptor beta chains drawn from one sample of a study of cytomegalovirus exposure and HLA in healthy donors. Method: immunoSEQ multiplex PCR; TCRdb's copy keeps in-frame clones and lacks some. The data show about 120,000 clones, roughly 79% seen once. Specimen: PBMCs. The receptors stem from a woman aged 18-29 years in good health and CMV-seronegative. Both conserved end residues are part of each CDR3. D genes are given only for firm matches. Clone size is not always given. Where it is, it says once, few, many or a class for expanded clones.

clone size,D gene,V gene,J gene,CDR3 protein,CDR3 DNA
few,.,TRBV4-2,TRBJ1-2,CASSQEADYGYTF,TGTGCCAGCAGCCAAGAAGCCGACTATGGCTACACCTTC
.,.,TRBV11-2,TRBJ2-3,CASSLSGNTADTQYF,TGTGCCAGCAGCTTATCAGGCAATACCGCAGATACGCAGTATTTT
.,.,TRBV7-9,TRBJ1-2,CASSPATGPFHYGYTF,TGTGCCAGCAGCCCTGCTACAGGGCCTTTCCACTATGGCTACACCTTC
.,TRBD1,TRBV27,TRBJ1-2,CASSFRDRPSYGYTF,TGTGCCAGCAGTTTTCGGGACAGACCCAGCTATGGCTACACCTTC
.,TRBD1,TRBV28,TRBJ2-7,CASSRTGGYEQYF,TGTGCCAGCAGTCGGACAGGGGGGTACGAGCAGTACTTC
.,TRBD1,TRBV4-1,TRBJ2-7,CASSQDHLVQGDTYEQYF,TGCGCCAGCAGCCAAGATCATCTGGTACAGGGGGATACCTACGAGCAGTACTTC
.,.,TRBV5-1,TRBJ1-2,CASSLWGGINYGYTF,TGCGCCAGCAGCTTATGGGGGGGGATTAACTATGGCTACACCTTC
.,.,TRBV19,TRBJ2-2,CASSIDWAHLEGRTGELFF,TGTGCCAGTAGTATAGATTGGGCCCATTTGGAGGGGAGGACCGGGGAGCTGTTTTTT
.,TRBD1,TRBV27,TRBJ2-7,CASSWDRGAAGEQYF,TGTGCCAGCAGTTGGGACAGGGGAGCGGCGGGGGAGCAGTACTTC
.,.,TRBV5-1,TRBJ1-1,CASSLEQGNTEAFF,TGCGCCAGCAGCTTAGAGCAGGGGAACACTGAAGCTTTCTTT
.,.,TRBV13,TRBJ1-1,CASSVQDNTEAFF,TGTGCCAGCAGCGTACAGGATAACACTGAAGCTTTCTTT
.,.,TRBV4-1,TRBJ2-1,CASRRVEGNEQFF,TGCGCCAGCAGAAGGGTAGAGGGCAATGAGCAGTTCTTC
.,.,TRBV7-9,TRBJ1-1,CASAEGRANTEAFF,TGTGCCAGCGCCGAAGGCAGGGCTAACACTGAAGCTTTCTTT
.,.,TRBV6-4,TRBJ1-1,CASSDAKDRGNTEAFF,TGTGCCAGCAGTGACGCTAAGGACAGAGGGAACACTGAAGCTTTCTTT
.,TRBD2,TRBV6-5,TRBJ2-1,CASSISGGTYNEQFF,TGTGCCAGCAGCATCAGCGGGGGGACGTACAATGAGCAGTTCTTC
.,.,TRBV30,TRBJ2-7,CAWSVLDEQYF,TGTGCCTGGAGTGTACTGGACGAGCAGTACTTC